Following are 12 T cell receptor beta chains from one sample sequenced in a study of blood T cell repertoires in COVID-19. The protocol was immunoSEQ multiplex PCR, while the TCRdb copy is restricted to in-frame clones and leaves out a portion. This sample yields around 250,000 clones, of which 91% are seen a single time; 1.2% belongs to the top ten. Input material: PBMCs or T cells enriched from blood (not recorded which). These receptors came from a human donor in a cohort exposed to, infected with or recovered from COVID-19 (not recorded which). The donor label of this sample is uncertain.

The J gene is TRBJ1-1, the V gene TRBV21-1; the table's D call, TRBD1, was not checked against the DNA. TRBV21-1 is described as a pseudogene. This CDR3 has 15 amino acids. The CDR3, as DNA: TGTGCCAGCAGCAAAGGTAAGGCCGACAGGGCTGAAGCTTTCTTT. Its translation is CASSKGKADRAEAFF.

The CDR3 DNA follows: TGTGCCAGCAGCCACGGGGGTAGCTCCTACAATGAGCAGTTCTTC. Amino acid sequence: CASSHGGSSYNEQFF. The chain is built from TRBV13 and TRBJ2-1; perhaps TRBD2 as D (6 bases). This CDR3 region has 15 residues. Germline V lookup: CDR1 PRHDT, CDR2 FYEKMQ (reference sequence). Trimming took off 5 bases at V and 0 bases at J, with 11 bases between the two ends.

The chain combines TRBV29-1 with TRBJ1-5, with D possibly TRBD1 on 6 matching bases. Germline CDR1 SQVTM, CDR2 ANQGSEA. Trimming stripped 6 bases from V and 7 bases from J, with 16 bases between. The length of the CDR3 is 13 residues. The CDR3 DNA reads TGCAGCGTGATACAGGGCAGAGGACAGCCCCAGCATTTT. Its protein product is CSVIQGRGQPQHF.

The chain links TRBV19 to TRBJ1-4; D might be TRBD1 (5 bases). Looked up from germline, CDR1 is LNHDA and CDR2 is SQIVND (reference sequence). With 9 bases removed from V and 11 bases from J, the gap between germline ends came to 22 bases. The CDR3 spans 14 residues. Here the CDR3 DNA reads TGTGCCAGCCATGCCGACAGAGGTCGTTTCAAACTGTTTTTT. It yields the protein CASHADRGRFKLFF.

A remark on this clone: This clone may be a read error of a much larger clone one base away. Other nucleotide sequences in the sample specify the same CDR3. The chain links TRBV6-5 to TRBJ1-5; D gene ambiguous. From germline, CDR1 is MNHEY and CDR2 SVGAGI. Trimming stripped 5 bases from V and 0 bases from J, with 5 bases between. The CDR3 totals 13 residues. CDR3 residues: CASSPYSNQPQHF. The CDR3 DNA reads TGTGCCAGCAGTCCTTATAGCAATCAGCCCCAGCATTTT.

This chain uses TRBV27 with TRBJ1-5; D ambiguous. V was trimmed by 9 bases and J by 14 bases, leaving 17 bases between them. This CDR3 comprises 11 residues. CDR1 MNHEY and CDR2 SMNVEV come from the germline V gene (reference sequence). CDR3 sequence (DNA): TGTGCCAGTGGCGGGCTCCTGGCGGAGCATTTT. Its protein product is CASGGLLAEHF.

The gene calls are TRBV18 and TRBJ2-5; D is uncertain. V was clipped by 6 bases and J by 1 base, with 15 bases between them. The CDR3 contains 15 residues. Per germline, CDR1 KGHSH and CDR2 LQKENI. The DNA of the CDR3 is TGTGCCAGCTCGCCCCTCCTTGACACCCAAGAGACCCAGTACTTC. This codes for CASSPLLDTQETQYF.

The chain joins TRBV4-1 to TRBJ1-1; D is unresolved. The germline V gene has CDR1 MGHRA and CDR2 YSYEKL. CDR3 size: 13 residues. Trimming removed 0 bases from V and 4 bases from J, with 6 bases in between. The CDR3 region has the DNA TGCGCCAGCAGCCAAGATCGGGGCACTGAAGCTTTCTTT. Residues: CASSQDRGTEAFF.

This sequence joins TRBV29-1 and TRBJ1-2; TRBD1 matches 7 bases. Trimming at V came to 0 bases and at J to 2 bases, leaving 6 bases not matched to a gene. The CDR3 runs to 15 residues. CDR1 is SQVTM, CDR2 ANQGSEA, per germline. CDR3 region: CSVEDGRGGNYGYTF. The CDR3 DNA reads TGCAGCGTTGAAGATGGGAGAGGGGGCAACTATGGCTACACCTTC.

This clone was picked up one time. V and J are TRBV19 and TRBJ1-2; D is uncertain. The germline V gene encodes CDR1 LNHDA and CDR2 SQIVND (reference sequence). The length of the CDR3 is 13 residues. V lost 2 bases to trimming and J lost 6 bases, with 10 bases between them. DNA for the CDR3: TGTGCCAGTAGTATAATAGAGGTTGATGGCTACACCTTC. The encoded protein is CASSIIEVDGYTF. The full variable domain, with the rest looked up from reference TRBV19 and TRBJ1-2, is DGGITQSPKYLFRKEGQNVTLSCEQNLNHDAMYWYRQDPGQGLRLIYYSQIVNDFQKGDIAEGYSVSREKKESFPLTVTSAQKNPTAFYLCASSIIEVDGYTFGSGTRLTVV.

This chain connects TRBV4-3 to TRBJ2-1, with D perhaps matching TRBD2 (6 bases). V was cut by 1 base and J by 1 base, with 14 bases left in between. This CDR3 comprises 17 residues. Germline CDR1 reads LGHNA; CDR2 reads YSLEER. The CDR3 reads CASSQATSGSSYNEQFF. The CDR3 DNA is TGCGCCAGCAGCCAAGCTACGAGCGGGTCATCCTACAATGAGCAGTTCTTC.

The J gene is TRBJ1-1, the V gene TRBV29-1, with 9 bases identical to TRBD1. This CDR3 has 11 residues. Trimming took 4 bases from V and 8 from J; bases not matched to a gene: 2. In germline, CDR1 is SQVTM, CDR2 ANQGSEA. CDR3 nucleotide sequence: TGCAGCGTTGGAGACAGGGGGGAAGCTTTCTTT. Protein: CSVGDRGEAFF.